One and the same sample provided the 18 T cell receptor beta chains below, sequenced in a study of blood T cell repertoires in COVID-19. Sequencing used immunoSEQ multiplex PCR; TCRdb keeps in-frame clones, though not all of them. The sample has 80,000 or so clones; about 68% are singletons. The sample comprised peripheral blood. The receptors originated from a man aged 45-60 years with active or convalescent COVID-19.

The chain has TRBV27 and TRBJ2-5; 12 positions agree with TRBD2. Losses at the gene ends were 5 bases for V and 7 bases for J; bases not matched to a gene: 8. The CDR3 length is 15 residues. The germline V gene encodes CDR1 MNHEY and CDR2 SMNVEV (reference sequence). Here the CDR3 DNA reads TGTGCCAGCAGTCCTTGGGCTAGCGGGGGGGCGACCCAGTACTTC. Protein sequence: CASSPWASGGATQYF.

The gene calls are TRBV7-2 and TRBJ2-5, with a weak D call TRBD2 (5 bases). The CDR3 consists of 13 residues. Germline lookup yields CDR1 SGHTA and CDR2 FQGNSA. V was clipped by 5 bases and J by 4 bases, with 11 bases between them. DNA for the CDR3: TGTGCCAGCAGCCTCTCCGGAGGAGAGACCCAGTACTTC. Protein: CASSLSGGETQYF.

This chain joins TRBV6-4 and TRBJ1-1; TRBD1 is a possible D gene (5 bases). CDR3 length: 14 amino acids. The germline V gene has CDR1 MRHNA and CDR2 SNTAGT. Trimming stripped 5 bases from V and 0 bases from J, with 10 bases between. CDR3 sequence reads: CASSPTAMNTEAFF. CDR3 in DNA: TGTGCCAGCAGTCCGACAGCTATGAACACTGAAGCTTTCTTT.

This clone was observed a single time. The chain is built from TRBV4-2 and TRBJ2-1, with 10 bases identical to TRBD2. CDR3 length: 15 residues. V was clipped by 6 bases and J by 3 bases; unmatched bases: 5. From germline, CDR1 is LGHNA and CDR2 YNFKEQ. Here the CDR3 DNA reads TGTGCCAGCAGTGTCATAGCGGGGGGCTACAATGAGCAGTTCTTC. Translated: CASSVIAGGYNEQFF.

This clone occurred many times. This rearrangement joins TRBV6-5 to TRBJ1-1; 9 bases agree with TRBD1. After removal of 2 bases from V and 4 bases from J, the junction contained 5 bases not matched to a gene. Germline CDR1 and CDR2: MNHEY and SVGAGI. This CDR3 has 15 residues. CDR3 amino acids: CASSYGQGLGTEAFF. In DNA, the CDR3 is TGTGCCAGCAGTTACGGACAGGGGCTGGGCACTGAAGCTTTCTTT.

The chain uses TRBV4-2 and TRBJ2-7; 8 bases agree with TRBD2. Trimming removed 2 bases from V and 6 bases from J; junction bases left unmatched: 15. Germline CDR1 LGHNA, CDR2 YNFKEQ. The CDR3 has 17 amino acids. This chain's CDR3 is CASSQQLGGLGGAEQYF. CDR3 coding DNA: TGTGCCAGCAGCCAACAACTCGGGGGGCTCGGGGGGGCCGAGCAGTACTTC.

The chain couples TRBV6-5 to TRBJ1-1; the D gene is possibly TRBD1 (6 bases). The CDR3 length is 13 residues. V was shortened by 7 bases and J by 0 bases, with 9 bases between the two germline ends. Germline V gene sequence: CDR1 MNHEY, CDR2 SVGAGI. This CDR3 is CASNQGLNTEAFF. The DNA for the CDR3 is TGTGCCAGCAACCAGGGGTTGAACACTGAAGCTTTCTTT.

The chain recombines TRBV5-8 with TRBJ2-3, with D maybe TRBD2 (5 bases). V lost 2 bases, J lost 2 bases, and 9 bases lay in between. Looked up from germline, CDR1 is SGHTS and CDR2 is YDEGEE. This CDR3 is built from 14 residues. CDR3 loop: CASSFGGHTDTQYF. In nucleotides, the CDR3 is TGTGCCAGCAGCTTCGGAGGCCACACAGATACGCAGTATTTT.

The rearrangement joins TRBV2 to TRBJ2-1; the match to TRBD2 covers 10 bases. The germline V gene encodes CDR1 SNHLY and CDR2 FYNNEI. CDR3 length equals 14 residues. J gave up 9 bases and V 4 bases, and 6 bases lay outside the gene matches. CDR3 DNA: TGTGCCAGCAGTGGACTAGCGGGTCTTATTGAGCAGTTCTTC. Translated: CASSGLAGLIEQFF.

The sample holds one count of this clone. V usage is TRBV7-2 and J usage is TRBJ1-1; D unresolved. Germline V gives CDR1 SGHTA, CDR2 FQGNSA. This CDR3 comprises 12 residues. Trimming left V 2 bases short and J 11 bases short, with 12 bases between. The DNA of the CDR3 is TGTGCCAGCAGCTTAAATCCTGAGCGGGCTTTCTTT. It yields the protein CASSLNPERAFF. The full variable domain, with the rest looked up from reference TRBV7-2 and TRBJ1-1, is GAGVSQSPSNKVTEKGKDVELRCDPISGHTALYWYRQSLGQGLEFLIYFQGNSAPDKSGLPSDRFSAERTGGSVSTLTIQRTQQEDSAVYLCASSLNPERAFFGQGTRLTVV.

The rearrangement uses TRBV5-6 and TRBJ1-5; D call uncertain. Trimming took off 1 base at V and 0 bases at J, with 11 bases between the two ends. Germline assignment: CDR1 SGHDT and CDR2 YYEEEE. The CDR3 totals 16 residues. CDR3 in amino acids: CASSLYGAYSNQPQHF. The CDR3 DNA follows: TGTGCCAGCAGCTTGTACGGAGCCTATAGCAATCAGCCCCAGCATTTT.

The chain links TRBV20-1 to TRBJ2-7; 9 positions agree with TRBD2. V lost 3 bases to trimming and J lost 9 bases; unmatched junction nucleotides: 12. This CDR3 contains 14 residues. The V gene's germline CDR1 is DFQATT and CDR2 SNEGSKA (reference sequence). CDR3 bases: TGCAGTGCTAGTCTAGCGGGGATCCAATCTGCGCAGTACTTC. Translated: CSASLAGIQSAQYF.

V is TRBV6-5 and J is TRBJ1-1, with a possible D match to TRBD1 (5 bases). Germline V gene data show CDR1 as MNHEY and CDR2 as SVGAGI. V dropped 6 bases and J dropped 3 bases, with 11 bases sitting between them. The CDR3 totals 13 residues. CDR3 nucleotides: TGTGCCAGCAGCGACAGCCACTACACTGAAGCTTTCTTT. It encodes CASSDSHYTEAFF.

V gene TRBV28 combines with J gene TRBJ1-5, with 8 bases aligning to TRBD1. CDR3 length equals 15 residues. V shed 8 bases and J 5 bases; nucleotides not matched to a gene: 11. Germline CDR1 reads MDHEN; CDR2 reads SYDVKM. Here the CDR3 DNA reads TGTGCCAGCGGAACCGGACAGGGTACGGATCAGCCCCAGCATTTT. Amino acid sequence: CASGTGQGTDQPQHF. The full variable domain, in which reference TRBV28 and TRBJ1-5 provide the parts outside the CDR3, is DVKVTQSSRYLVKRTGEKVFLECVQDMDHENMFWYRQDPGLGLRLIYFSYDVKMKEKGDIPEGYSVSREKKERFSLILESASTNQTSMYLCASGTGQGTDQPQHFGDGTRLSIL.

This clone was counted only a few times. This chain connects TRBV3-1 (or the pseudogene TRBV3-2) to TRBJ1-5, with 10 bases lining up with TRBD1. The CDR3 covers 14 residues. The V and J ends lost 4 bases and 7 bases, in that order; junction bases with no gene match: 4. CDR1 is LGHDT and CDR2 is YNNKEL in the germline V gene (reference sequence). The CDR3 DNA follows: TGTGCCAGCAGCCGAGGGACAGGGGAGCAGCCCCAGCATTTT. It specifies CASSRGTGEQPQHF.

This clone was detected only once. The rearrangement joins TRBV7-9 to TRBJ2-3, with TRBD1 matching 7 bases. V was pared by 5 bases and J by 4 bases, with 9 bases of the junction left unmatched. The CDR3 spans 15 residues. Germline V CDR1 and CDR2: SEHNR, FQNEAQ (reference sequence). The CDR3 sequence is CASSEGQSRADTQYF. CDR3 coding DNA: TGTGCCAGCAGCGAGGGACAGAGTCGCGCAGATACGCAGTATTTT.

The rearrangement joins TRBV12-3 or TRBV12-4 to TRBJ2-7; weak D call: TRBD1 (5 bases). V was pared by 4 bases and J by 6 bases, with 13 bases between. This CDR3 is built from 13 residues. For the CDR3, the DNA is TGTGCCAGCAGTTACCGGCAGGGTGGCGAGCAGTACTTC. This codes for CASSYRQGGEQYF.

The V call is TRBV4-2, the J call TRBJ2-6; 9 bases map to TRBD2. Germline assignment: CDR1 LGHNA and CDR2 YNFKEQ. The CDR3 is made up of 19 amino acids. V shed 1 base, J shed 4 bases, and the junction held 11 bases outside the gene matches. The CDR3 loop is CASSQVGTSTLRGANVLTF. In nucleotides, the CDR3 is TGTGCCAGCAGCCAAGTAGGGACTAGCACTCTAAGGGGGGCCAACGTCCTGACTTTC.